This TCR beta chain was documented in a study of prognosis after radiotherapy for stage I lung cancer (dated by TCRdb to the early 2020s). In the study overall: Between early 2018 and January 2019, some 18 stage I NSCLC patients were enrolled in Nanjing, China. Four to six patients had oligometastatic NSCLC after their primary tumor was surgically resected, and about 15 patients had newly diagnosed primary stage I lung tumors. SBRT was not combined with any concurrent therapy in any patient. All patients were considered medically inoperable, owing to comorbidities in approximately 13 and refusal of surgery in several. The cohort was made up of 10 to 15 men and a handful of women, with a median age of about 74 years and an age range of roughly 50 to 84 years. Some 13 patients had adenocarcinoma and seven had squamous cell carcinoma as the tumor histology. Peripheral blood TCR beta repertoires were profiled in stage I NSCLC patients before and after stereotactic body radiotherapy, and the repertoires were related to distant failure. A total of about 40 blood samples from 19 patients were sequenced, with one sample obtained before and one obtained after SBRT for each patient. Distant metastases were developed by four of the 19 patients after SBRT, at a median of around seven months, whereas no significant progression was observed in the other 15 patients. SBRT was given in 3 to 5 fractions with a biologically effective dose of at least 100 Gy, using image-guided IMRT or VMAT.

CDR3 length: 16 amino acids, cysteine to phenylalanine. Only CDR3 DNA remains: 48 bases, in frame from the first base. CDR1 MNHGY and CDR2 SVAAGI were looked up in the germline V gene. V ends up 3 bases short and J 5 bases short, with an unmatched junction base count of 11. Concerning this clonotype itself: No antigen is known for it. This sequence is one base from a far larger clone and is likely a read error.

Study-level results and caveats: Limitations of the study included a small cohort and short follow-up, and the study findings need independent validation. After SBRT, the count of unique TCR clones dropped from a median of roughly 10,000 beforehand to about 6,800 afterward (Wilcoxon paired P=0.011). TRBV and TRBJ usage frequencies reportedly varied with metastasis status, involving two V genes at baseline and several V and two J genes after SBRT. All reported P values were unadjusted for multiple comparisons. Post-SBRT Shannon entropy and its change from baseline were lower in patients who developed distant metastases; baseline Shannon entropy was not associated with metastases. Whether the expanded TCR clones were tumor-specific was not determined.

Two rounds of multiplex PCR were performed to amplify the TCR beta CDR3 region from genomic DNA. The first PCR round used primers specific to each TRBV and TRBJ gene, and the primer sequences were filed in Chinese patent CN105087789A. The second PCR round used universal primers. The Roche High Pure PCR Template Preparation Kit was used to extract genomic DNA from the frozen PBMCs. An Illumina HiSeq 3000 was used to sequence the libraries paired-end with 151 bp reads. The study's own analysis went as follows. CutAdapt was used to discard raw reads that did not contain the multiplex PCR primer sequences. Using PEAR, the high-quality paired reads were merged into contigs. MiXCR assigned TRB V, D and J gene segments to each contig by aligning to reference sequences. To remove sequencing errors, CDR3 sequences were clustered according to base quality and sequence similarity. Shannon entropy, normalized by the natural log of the productive TCR sequence number, served as the measure of diversity. One minus Shannon entropy divided by the natural log of the number of unique clonotypes was used as the definition of clonality. The Youden index of ROC curves was used to select progression-free survival cut-offs for repertoire metrics, and analyses were performed in R 3.5.3. TCRdb passed the public sequencing reads through fastp at Q25 and MiXCR, retaining productive beta sequences. Each record represents a unique CDR3 protein, reported with the most common genes and DNA among its rows. These V and J calls originate from TCRdb's pipeline instead of the authors' own analysis. The sample contains under 55,000 distinct CDR3 sequences, roughly 36% of them found a single time. Roughly 10% of the sample comes from the top ten.

All patients had node-negative disease on CT and PET/CT, and none had a history of other malignancies or prior chemotherapy or radiotherapy. Approximately 6 milliliters of peripheral venous blood were drawn into EDTA tubes at each of two time points. Ficoll-Paque Plus density-gradient centrifugation was used to isolate PBMCs. Right after collection, samples were kept at -80 degrees C until analysis. The sequence derives from a donor older than 45 with non-small cell lung cancer. The V and J segments used are TRBV6-9 and TRBJ1-1; a stretch of 8 junction bases matches TRBD1. Here the sequenced sample was PBMCs, taken before or after stereotactic body radiation therapy (not recorded which). The nucleotides read TGTGCCAGCAGTTACGGGCAGGGGGCAGGTTGGACTGAAGCTTTCTTT. This encodes CASSYGQGAGWTEAFF.